This T cell receptor beta chain originates from a study of blood T cell repertoires in COVID-19. Study-wide context: Material from acute and convalescent COVID-19 was sourced from the United States, Italy and Spain. PBMCs, B-cell-depleted T cells, or T cells provided the cDNA or gDNA that made up the material.

Generated by immunoSEQ multiplex PCR, the TCRdb table keeps only in-frame clones and is missing some. The sample shows over 80,000 clones, around 79% of them seen only once. This clone was counted a single time. Germline assignment: CDR1 KGHSH and CDR2 LQKENI. V was pared by 3 bases and J by 0 bases, with 6 bases between. This CDR3 is built from 14 residues. What was sequenced was peripheral blood. The source of this sequence is a woman of 80 years or more with active or convalescent COVID-19. This chain uses TRBV18 with TRBJ1-3, with a tentative D call TRBD1 (6 bases). The CDR3 DNA sequence: TGTGCCAGCTCACCGGACAGCTCTGGAAACACCATATATTTT. Protein product: CASSPDSSGNTIYF.